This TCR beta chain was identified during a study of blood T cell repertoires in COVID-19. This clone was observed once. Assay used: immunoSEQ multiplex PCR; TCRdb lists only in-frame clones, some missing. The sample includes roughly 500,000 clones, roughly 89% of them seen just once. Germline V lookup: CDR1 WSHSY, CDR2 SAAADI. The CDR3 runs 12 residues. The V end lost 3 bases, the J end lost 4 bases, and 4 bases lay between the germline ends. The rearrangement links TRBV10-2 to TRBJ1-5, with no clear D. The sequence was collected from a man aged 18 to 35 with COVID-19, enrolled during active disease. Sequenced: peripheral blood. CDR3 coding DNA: TGCGCCAGCAGTGACGGGAATCAGCCCCAGCATTTT. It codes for CASSDGNQPQHF.